The rows below give T cell receptor beta chains drawn from one sample of a study of neoadjuvant nivolumab and ipilimumab in lung cancer. Clones were sequenced by immunoSEQ multiplex PCR, and TCRdb holds only the in-frame ones, with some missing. The data hold more than 25,000 clones, with 80% to 85% observed a single time. This sample comprised tumor tissue, obtained after neoadjuvant nivolumab, alone or with ipilimumab, at or shortly before surgery. These receptors came from an adult with non-small cell lung cancer. Each CDR3 is given with its conserved first and last residue. Each record gives: D gene, J gene, CDR3 length, clone size, V gene, CDR3 DNA, CDR3 protein. The D gene is left open where the match is weak. Clone size is shown for a subset of rows, as once, few, many or a class of expanded clone.

-,TRBJ2-5,12,-,TRBV30,TGTGCCTGTACCCGGGTCCAAGAGACCCAGTACTTC,CACTRVQETQYF
TRBD1,TRBJ1-5,16,-,TRBV18,TGTGCCAGCTCAAAATACGGAGGGGGCCGAGATCAGCCCCAGCATTTT,CASSKYGGGRDQPQHF
-,TRBJ2-7,13,-,TRBV6-5,TGTGCCAGCACCGAACACGGGGGCTCAAGGCAGTACTTC,CASTEHGGSRQYF
-,TRBJ1-2,13,-,TRBV6-5,TGTGCCAGCAGTTACTCGCTCAGGGACGGCTACACCTTC,CASSYSLRDGYTF
TRBD1,TRBJ2-2,16,-,TRBV18,TGTGCCAGCTCAACGAGGACAGGGGAGAACACCGGGGAGCTGTTTTTT,CASSTRTGENTGELFF
-,TRBJ1-5,13,-,TRBV30,TGTGCCTGGAGCTCGCAGGGCAATCAGCCCCAGCATTTT,CAWSSQGNQPQHF
-,TRBJ1-5,15,-,TRBV6-1,TGTGCCAGCAGTTCTCCGGGGCTCAGCAATCAGCCCCAGCATTTT,CASSSPGLSNQPQHF
TRBD2,TRBJ2-7,16,-,TRBV29-1,TGCAGCGTTGTAATCACGGCGGGACTAGCGGGGTACGAGCAGTACTTC,CSVVITAGLAGYEQYF
TRBD1,TRBJ1-5,14,-,TRBV11-2,TGTGCCAGCAGCAGGGACAGGGGGCAGGGGCCCCAGCATTTT,CASSRDRGQGPQHF
-,TRBJ1-1,16,medium-sized,TRBV5-1,TGCGCCAGCAGCTTGGCCCTGGGGGGTAAGAACACTGAAGCTTTCTTT,CASSLALGGKNTEAFF
-,TRBJ2-3,16,-,TRBV7-2,TGTGCCAGCAGCTTAGTGGGGGGAGGTCGCACAGATACGCAGTATTTT,CASSLVGGGRTDTQYF
TRBD2,TRBJ2-3,17,few,TRBV7-3,TGTGCCAGCAGCTTAACGGGCCTAGCGGGAAGGTGGGATACGCAGTATTTT,CASSLTGLAGRWDTQYF
-,TRBJ1-1,12,-,TRBV5-5,TGTGCCAGCAGCTTGGGGGTGGGAGAAGCTTTCTTT,CASSLGVGEAFF
-,TRBJ1-1,12,-,TRBV11-3,TGTGCCAGCAGCTTACCGTACACTGAAGCTTTCTTT,CASSLPYTEAFF
-,TRBJ1-1,17,-,TRBV18,TGTGCCAGCTCACCCACCCAACAGGCGGGCGCGAACACTGAAGCTTTCTTT,CASSPTQQAGANTEAFF
TRBD1,TRBJ2-5,14,-,TRBV29-1,TGCAGCGTCCCCGGACAGGGGGCATCGGAGACCCAGTACTTC,CSVPGQGASETQYF
-,TRBJ2-1,19,-,TRBV7-6,TGTGCCAGCAGCCCGAGGCGAGGAGTAGCGCAAAGCTCCTACAATGAGCAGTTCTTC,CASSPRRGVAQSSYNEQFF
-,TRBJ1-1,13,-,TRBV29-1,TGCAGCACAAGGCGACAGACGAACACTGAAGCTTTCTTT,CSTRRQTNTEAFF
-,TRBJ2-3,16,-,TRBV5-1,TGCGCCAGCAGCTCAGTGATCCAGGAGGGCACAGATACGCAGTATTTT,CASSSVIQEGTDTQYF
-,TRBJ1-1,15,-,TRBV5-5,TGTGCCAGCAGCATCTTTTCGACAGTTGGGGCTGAAGCTTTCTTT,CASSIFSTVGAEAFF
-,TRBJ2-6,15,-,TRBV14,TGTGCCAGCAGCCCCAGGTCGGCTGGGGCCAACGTCCTGACTTTC,CASSPRSAGANVLTF
TRBD1,TRBJ1-3,16,-,TRBV6-5,TGTGCCAGCAGTTCCGGGACAGTCCGAGCTGGAAACACCATATATTTT,CASSSGTVRAGNTIYF
TRBD2,TRBJ2-3,14,-,TRBV7-9,TGTGCCTCACAGATAGCGGGCGGAGATAATACGCAGTATTTT,CASQIAGGDNTQYF
TRBD2,TRBJ2-7,17,-,TRBV19,TGTGCCAGTAGTATAGGACTAGCGGGGTCGGCCTCCTACGAGCAGTACTTC,CASSIGLAGSASYEQYF
TRBD1,TRBJ2-2,16,-,TRBV5-8,TGTGCCAGCAGGCCGAGACAGGGGTTAGGAACCGGGGAGCTGTTTTTT,CASRPRQGLGTGELFF
-,TRBJ2-3,16,-,TRBV18,TGTGCCAGCTCACCAGGTTCGGCCTTTCGAGGAGATACGCAGTATTTT,CASSPGSAFRGDTQYF
-,TRBJ2-7,12,-,TRBV7-9,TGTGCCAGCACCCCTCTGAGCTACGAGCAGTACTTC,CASTPLSYEQYF
TRBD1,TRBJ2-7,15,-,TRBV9,TGTGCCAGCAGCGTCCGGGACAGGGCCTCCTACGAGCAGTACTTC,CASSVRDRASYEQYF
-,TRBJ2-2,14,-,TRBV7-2,TGTGCCAGCAGCTTAGATCGCGTTACCGGGGAGCTGTTTTTT,CASSLDRVTGELFF
-,TRBJ2-1,15,-,TRBV11-3,TGTGCCAGCAGCCGGGGGCTAGCGGAAAACAATGAGCAGTTCTTC,CASSRGLAENNEQFF
-,TRBJ1-1,15,-,TRBV27,TGTGCCAGCAGCGCGTCCTGGGGGCGGGGCACTGAAGCTTTCTTT,CASSASWGRGTEAFF